This passage covers 28 T cell receptor beta chains from one sample sequenced in a study of blood T cell repertoires in COVID-19. Using immunoSEQ multiplex PCR, the repertoire was profiled, and TCRdb retains in-frame clones only, with some absent. The repertoire consists of some 52,000 clones, with more than 75% occurring once and the leading ten covering 11% to 15%. The source material was peripheral blood. Every receptor here comes from a man between 65 and 85 years old with acute or convalescent COVID-19.

The J gene is TRBJ2-3, the V gene TRBV2, with TRBD2 as a possible D gene (5 bases). Germline CDR1 SNHLY, CDR2 FYNNEI. This CDR3 has 15 residues. Trimming took off 3 bases at V and 5 bases at J, with 15 bases between the two ends. This chain's CDR3 is CASSETHTGVDTQYF. DNA for the CDR3: TGTGCCAGCAGTGAGACTCACACCGGGGTAGATACGCAGTATTTT.

The gene calls are TRBV9 and TRBJ1-1; no clear D gene. V was pared by 0 bases and J by 4 bases, with 10 bases between. CDR1 SGDLS and CDR2 YYNGEE come from the germline V gene. The CDR3 loop spans 14 amino acids. CDR3 sequence (DNA): TGTGCCAGCAGCGTAGATATGTGGAGCACTGAAGCTTTCTTT. It specifies CASSVDMWSTEAFF. Full variable domain (missing parts from reference TRBV9 and TRBJ1-1): DSGVTQTPKHLITATGQRVTLRCSPRSGDLSVYWYQQSLDQGLQFLIQYYNGEERAKGNILERFSAQQFPDLHSELNLSSLELGDSALYFCASSVDMWSTEAFFGQGTRLTVV.

V gene TRBV19 combines with J gene TRBJ1-2; 7 bases match TRBD1. The CDR3 length is 15 residues. The germline CDR1 and CDR2 sequences are LNHDA and SQIVND (reference sequence). V trimming: 3 bases; J trimming: 0 bases; junction bases outside the gene matches: 4. The CDR3 DNA reads as TGTGCCAGTAGTATCAACAGGGGATCTAACTATGGCTACACCTTC. Its protein product is CASSINRGSNYGYTF.

The gene calls are TRBV19 and TRBJ1-5, with D maybe TRBD1 (5 bases). CDR3 length equals 15 residues. V dropped 3 bases and J dropped 2 bases, with 11 bases sitting between them. CDR1 and CDR2 (germline): LNHDA, SQIVND (reference sequence). The CDR3 here is CASSIGAARNQPQHF. CDR3 nucleotides: TGTGCCAGTAGTATTGGGGCAGCACGCAATCAGCCCCAGCATTTT.

The table lists this clone with a count of one. V gene TRBV29-1 combines with J gene TRBJ1-6; D is possibly TRBD1 (6 bases). The V end was cut by 6 bases, the J end by 7 bases, with 16 bases between. CDR3 length: 14 residues. CDR1 and CDR2 from the germline V gene are SQVTM and ANQGSEA. The CDR3 bases are TGCAGCGTACTTTCCGGGACACCGAATTCACCCCTCCACTTT. Encoded protein: CSVLSGTPNSPLHF.

The chain recombines TRBV19 with TRBJ2-1; the match to TRBD2 covers 7 bases. The CDR3 spans 14 residues. Germline-derived CDR1 and CDR2 are LNHDA and SQIVND (reference sequence). Unmatched junction bases numbered 5, after V lost 4 bases and J lost 5 bases. The CDR3 region is CASSRGGSDNEQFF. The CDR3 DNA is TGTGCCAGTAGTAGGGGGGGTTCTGACAATGAGCAGTTCTTC.

The chain recombines TRBV7-2 with TRBJ1-5, with 8 positions matching TRBD1. Germline CDR1 and CDR2: SGHTA and FQGNSA. J was trimmed by 5 bases and V by 5 bases; bases with no gene match: 5. The CDR3 totals 14 residues. The CDR3 nucleotides read TGTGCCAGCAGCGGGAGACAGGGGTATCAGCCCCAGCATTTT. Translation gives CASSGRQGYQPQHF. The entire variable domain, with the rest obtained from reference TRBV7-2 and TRBJ1-5, is as follows: GAGVSQSPSNKVTEKGKDVELRCDPISGHTALYWYRQSLGQGLEFLIYFQGNSAPDKSGLPSDRFSAERTGGSVSTLTIQRTQQEDSAVYLCASSGRQGYQPQHFGDGTRLSIL.

The chain is built from TRBV5-1 and TRBJ2-1; 7 nucleotides align to TRBD1. Germline assignment: CDR1 SGHRS and CDR2 YFSETQ. After removal of 5 bases from V and 8 bases from J, the junction contained 13 bases not matched to a gene. CDR3 length equals 15 residues. This CDR3 is CASRDSGTVAYEQFF. In nucleotides, the CDR3 is TGCGCCAGCAGGGATTCCGGGACAGTGGCCTATGAGCAGTTCTTC.

A remark on this clone: This sample also contains other DNA sequences that code for the same CDR3. The chain couples TRBV5-4 to TRBJ1-2; tentative D call: TRBD1 (6 bases). V was shortened by 0 bases and J by 5 bases, with 8 bases between the two germline ends. Germline CDR1 SGHNT, CDR2 YYREEE (reference sequence). The CDR3 length is 13 residues. The CDR3 coding sequence is TGTGCCAGCAGCTTGGATAGGGGGTATGGCTACACCTTC. Amino acids: CASSLDRGYGYTF.

This clone was counted a single time. J is TRBJ2-1 and V is TRBV24-1; TRBD1 might be the D (6 bases). Trimming left V 4 bases short and J 0 bases short, with 12 bases between. Looked up from germline, CDR1 is KGHDR and CDR2 is SFDVKD. This CDR3 has 16 residues. CDR3 in amino acids: CATSESGHTSYNEQFF. The DNA for the CDR3 is TGTGCCACCAGTGAGTCGGGACATACCTCCTACAATGAGCAGTTCTTC.

The chain combines TRBV24-1 with TRBJ1-1, with 7 bases aligning to TRBD1. CDR3 length: 12 residues. The J segment lost 6 bases and the V segment lost 6 bases, leaving 3 bases of the junction unmatched. Germline-derived CDR1 and CDR2 are KGHDR and SFDVKD. As DNA, the CDR3 is TGTGCCACCAGTCAGGGGGACGCTGAAGCTTTCTTT. As protein: CATSQGDAEAFF.

V and J are TRBV4-1 and TRBJ1-5; no clear D gene. This CDR3 has 19 amino acids. Between the trimmed V and J ends, which lost 4 bases and 0 bases, there was a span of 22 bases. Germline assignment: CDR1 MGHRA and CDR2 YSYEKL. CDR3 sequence reads: CASSRTLAGQTLSNQPQHF. CDR3 bases: TGCGCCAGCAGCCGGACTTTAGCTGGGCAGACACTTAGCAATCAGCCCCAGCATTTT.

The rearrangement joins TRBV2 to TRBJ2-7, with a weak D call TRBD2 (5 bases). The V end was cut by 8 bases, the J end by 5 bases, with 19 bases between. The CDR3 extends over 14 amino acids. The germline gives CDR1 SNHLY, CDR2 FYNNEI. Here the CDR3 DNA reads TGTGCCAGCCAATTTGGGAGTTTAAGGAACGAGCAGTACTTC. Translated, it gives CASQFGSLRNEQYF.

This chain connects TRBV7-3 to TRBJ2-1, with 14 bases lining up with TRBD2. V lost 2 bases and J lost 7; bases outside the gene matches: 4. The CDR3 consists of 16 residues. The germline gives CDR1 SGHTA, CDR2 FQGTGA. CDR3 bases: TGTGCCAGCAGCTTATCGACTAGCGGGGGGGAGAATGAGCAGTTCTTC. Protein sequence: CASSLSTSGGENEQFF.

This clone was seen once. The chain is built from TRBV6-4 and TRBJ2-5; possible D gene TRBD2, 6 bases. V dropped 8 bases and J dropped 4 bases, with 26 bases sitting between them. This CDR3 contains 17 residues. Per the germline V gene, CDR1 is MRHNA and CDR2 is SNTAGT. CDR3 region: CASPLGGLNSCRETQYF. CDR3 DNA: TGTGCCAGCCCCCTGGGGGGACTCAACTCCTGCAGAGAGACCCAGTACTTC.

The V call is TRBV27, the J call TRBJ1-2; 11 bases are a match to TRBD1. Germline assignment: CDR1 MNHEY and CDR2 SMNVEV (reference sequence). Trimming cost V 2 bases and J 5 bases; bases outside gene matches: 7. This CDR3 is 16 amino acids long. The CDR3 loop is CASSLRGGQGAYGYTF. The CDR3 nucleotides are TGTGCCAGCAGTTTACGTGGCGGACAGGGGGCGTATGGCTACACCTTC.

This clone turned up a few times. This sequence joins TRBV18 and TRBJ2-7; 10 bases are a match to TRBD2. CDR3 size: 15 residues. The germline V gene has CDR1 KGHSH and CDR2 LQKENI. CDR3 region: CASSLSGGASHEQYV. The CDR3 coding sequence is TGTGCCAGCTCACTGAGCGGGGGGGCCTCCCACGAGCAGTACGTC.

The chain links TRBV6-5 to TRBJ1-4; D is possibly TRBD1 (5 bases). This CDR3 is built from 12 residues. With 7 bases removed from V and 6 bases from J, the gap between germline ends came to 9 bases. Germline CDR1 reads MNHEY; CDR2 reads SVGAGI. CDR3 DNA: TGTGCCAGCAACGACAGTTATGAAAAACTGTTTTTT. This gives the protein CASNDSYEKLFF.

This chain uses TRBV11-3 with TRBJ2-6; D may be TRBD2 (6 bases). This CDR3 has 17 residues. Deletions cut 3 bases from V and 0 bases from J, with 12 bases between. Germline assignment: CDR1 SGHNT and CDR2 YENEEA. DNA of the CDR3: TGTGCCAGCAGCTTGGGACTTTTGATCTCTGGGGCCAACGTCCTGACTTTC. Residues: CASSLGLLISGANVLTF.

The CDR3 reads CASGSGGGEQYF. For the CDR3, the DNA is TGTGCCAGCGGGTCGGGAGGAGGAGAGCAGTACTTC. V usage is TRBV2 and J usage is TRBJ2-7; 7 positions match TRBD2. Germline V gene sequence: CDR1 SNHLY, CDR2 FYNNEI. V dropped 8 bases and J dropped 7; count of bases not matched to a gene: 8. The CDR3 covers 12 residues.

This chain connects TRBV7-9 to TRBJ1-5; the match to TRBD1 covers 7 bases. Germline lookup yields CDR1 SEHNR and CDR2 FQNEAQ (reference sequence). The length of the CDR3 is 14 residues. The trim removed 6 bases at V and 5 bases at J, leaving 7 bases unmatched. The CDR3 loop is CASSNGQVDQPQHF. Here the CDR3 DNA reads TGTGCCAGCAGTAACGGACAGGTAGATCAGCCCCAGCATTTT.

The rearrangement uses TRBV11-2 and TRBJ2-7; 7 bases map to TRBD2. With V trimmed by 0 bases and J by 1 base, 3 bases remained unmatched. Germline CDR1 SGHAT, CDR2 FQNNGV. CDR3 length: 15 amino acids. CDR3 amino acids: CASSLDWGGSYEQYF. The CDR3 nucleotides read TGTGCCAGCAGCTTAGATTGGGGGGGGTCCTACGAGCAGTACTTC.

The chain uses TRBV9 and TRBJ2-4; D is possibly TRBD2 (7 bases). Germline V gene lookup returns CDR1 SGDLS and CDR2 YYNGEE. The V end was cut by 0 bases, the J end by 5 bases, with 18 bases between. The CDR3 length is 17 residues. CDR3 loop: CASSVGGGGSSQNIQYF. The CDR3 coding sequence is TGTGCCAGCAGCGTAGGAGGGGGGGGGAGTTCCCAAAACATTCAGTACTTC.

The chain uses TRBV5-5 and TRBJ1-2; D is ambiguous. The V end was cut by 1 base, the J end by 7 bases, with 17 bases between. Germline V gene sequence: CDR1 SGHKS, CDR2 YYEKEE (reference sequence). The CDR3 consists of 15 residues. In nucleotides, the CDR3 is TGTGCCAGCAGCTTGCGGGAGCGACTTAGAGGTGGCTACACCTTC. It codes for CASSLRERLRGGYTF.

The chain has TRBV28 and TRBJ1-6; no clear D gene. Looked up from germline, CDR1 is MDHEN and CDR2 is SYDVKM. This CDR3 comprises 14 residues. V was clipped by 3 bases and J by 7 bases, with 10 bases between them. The CDR3 reads CASSLRPKNSPLHF. The DNA for the CDR3 is TGTGCCAGCAGTTTGCGCCCAAAAAATTCACCCCTCCACTTT.

This sequence joins TRBV29-1 and TRBJ2-5; no definite D call. Trimming shortened V by 3 bases and J by 0 bases, and 11 bases separated the two germline ends. The CDR3 is 14 residues long. Looked up from germline, CDR1 is SQVTM and CDR2 is ANQGSEA. The CDR3 DNA is TGCAGCGTTGAGTCTAGACCGTACCAAGAGACCCAGTACTTC. Encoded protein: CSVESRPYQETQYF.

In DNA, the CDR3 is TGTGCCAGCAGGCCCTCAGCGTATGGCTACACCTTC. Protein product: CASRPSAYGYTF. V gene TRBV2 combines with J gene TRBJ1-2; D gene unclear. The CDR3 contains 12 residues. CDR1 and CDR2 from the germline V gene are SNHLY and FYNNEI. Between the trimmed V and J ends, which lost 6 bases and 5 bases, there was a span of 10 bases.

The rearrangement links TRBV9 to TRBJ1-4; a weak D match, TRBD1 (6 bases). This CDR3 has 15 residues. CDR1 SGDLS and CDR2 YYNGEE come from the germline V gene. Trimming removed 4 bases from V and 4 bases from J, with 14 bases in between. DNA of the CDR3: TGTGCCAGCAGCACCCAGGACAGCATTAATGAAAAACTGTTTTTT. It is translated as CASSTQDSINEKLFF.